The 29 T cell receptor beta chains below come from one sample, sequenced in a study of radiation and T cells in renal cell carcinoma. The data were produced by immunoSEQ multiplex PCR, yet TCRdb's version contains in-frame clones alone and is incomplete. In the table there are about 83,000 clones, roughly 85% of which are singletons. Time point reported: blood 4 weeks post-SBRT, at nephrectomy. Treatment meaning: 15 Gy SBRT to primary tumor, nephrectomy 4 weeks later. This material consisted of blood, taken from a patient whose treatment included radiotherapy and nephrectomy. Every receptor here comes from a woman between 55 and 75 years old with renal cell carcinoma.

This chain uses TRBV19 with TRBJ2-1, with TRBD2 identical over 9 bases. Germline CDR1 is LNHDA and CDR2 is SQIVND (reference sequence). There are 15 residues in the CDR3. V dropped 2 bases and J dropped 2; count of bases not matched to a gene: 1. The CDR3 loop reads CASSIRTSAYNEQFF. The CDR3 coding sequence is TGTGCCAGTAGTATACGGACTAGCGCCTACAATGAGCAGTTCTTC.

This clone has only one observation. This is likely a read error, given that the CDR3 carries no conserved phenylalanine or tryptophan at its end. The CDR3 DNA reads TGTGCCATCAAGGGCCCCCTAGATTACGAGCAGTACCTC. The encoded protein is CAIKGPLDYEQYL. The V gene is TRBV6-5, the J gene TRBJ2-7; no clear D. The CDR3 length is 13 residues. With 10 bases removed from V and 4 bases from J, the gap between germline ends came to 17 bases. In germline, CDR1 is MNHEY, CDR2 SVGAGI.

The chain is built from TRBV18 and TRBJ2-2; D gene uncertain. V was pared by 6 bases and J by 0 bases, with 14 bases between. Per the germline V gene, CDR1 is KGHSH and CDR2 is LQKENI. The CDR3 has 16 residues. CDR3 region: CASSPSMASNTGELFF. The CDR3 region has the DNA TGTGCCAGCTCCCCCTCGATGGCCTCGAACACCGGGGAGCTGTTTTTT. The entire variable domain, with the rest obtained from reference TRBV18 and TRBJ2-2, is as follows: NAGVMQNPRHLVRRRGQEARLRCSPMKGHSHVYWYRQLPEEGLKFMVYLQKENIIDESGMPKERFSAEFPKEGPSILRIQQVVRGDSAAYFCASSPSMASNTGELFFGEGSRLTVL.

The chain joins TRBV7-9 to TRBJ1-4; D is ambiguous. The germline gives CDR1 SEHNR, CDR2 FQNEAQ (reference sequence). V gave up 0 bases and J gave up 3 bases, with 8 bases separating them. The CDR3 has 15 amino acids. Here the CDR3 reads CASSLASSSNEKLFF. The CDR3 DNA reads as TGTGCCAGCAGCTTAGCGTCGTCTTCTAATGAAAAACTGTTTTTT.

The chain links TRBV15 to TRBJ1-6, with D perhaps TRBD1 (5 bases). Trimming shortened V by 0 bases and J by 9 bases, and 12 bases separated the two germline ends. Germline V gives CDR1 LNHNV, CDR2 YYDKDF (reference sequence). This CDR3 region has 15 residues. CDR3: CATSRDSGVGSPLHF. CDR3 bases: TGTGCCACCAGCAGAGATTCGGGGGTTGGTTCACCCCTCCACTTT. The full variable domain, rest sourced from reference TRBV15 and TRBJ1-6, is DAMVIQNPRYQVTQFGKPVTLSCSQTLNHNVMYWYQQKSSQAPKLLFHYYDKDFNNEADTPDNFQSRRPNTSFCFLDIRSPGLGDTAMYLCATSRDSGVGSPLHFGNGTRLTVT.

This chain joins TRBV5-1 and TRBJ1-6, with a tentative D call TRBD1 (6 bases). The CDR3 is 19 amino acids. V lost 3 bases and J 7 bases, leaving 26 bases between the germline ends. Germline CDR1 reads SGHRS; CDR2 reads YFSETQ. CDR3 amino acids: CASSYEDIGGAWWNSPLHF. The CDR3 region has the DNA TGCGCCAGCAGCTACGAAGACATTGGGGGGGCCTGGTGGAATTCACCCCTCCACTTT.

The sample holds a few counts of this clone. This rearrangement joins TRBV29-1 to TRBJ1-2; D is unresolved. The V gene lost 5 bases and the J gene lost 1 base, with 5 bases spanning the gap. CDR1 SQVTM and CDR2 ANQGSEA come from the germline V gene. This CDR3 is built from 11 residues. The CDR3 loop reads CSVYNNYGYTF. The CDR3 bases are TGCAGCGTTTACAATAACTATGGCTACACCTTC.

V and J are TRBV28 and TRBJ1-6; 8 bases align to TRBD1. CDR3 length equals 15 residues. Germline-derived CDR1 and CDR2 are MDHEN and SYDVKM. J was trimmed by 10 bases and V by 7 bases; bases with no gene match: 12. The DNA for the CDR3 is TGTGCCAGCAAAATGCGTGACAGGGGACCCTCACCCCTCCACTTT. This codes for CASKMRDRGPSPLHF. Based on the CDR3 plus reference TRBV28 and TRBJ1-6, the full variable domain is DVKVTQSSRYLVKRTGEKVFLECVQDMDHENMFWYRQDPGLGLRLIYFSYDVKMKEKGDIPEGYSVSREKKERFSLILESASTNQTSMYLCASKMRDRGPSPLHFGNGTRLTVT.

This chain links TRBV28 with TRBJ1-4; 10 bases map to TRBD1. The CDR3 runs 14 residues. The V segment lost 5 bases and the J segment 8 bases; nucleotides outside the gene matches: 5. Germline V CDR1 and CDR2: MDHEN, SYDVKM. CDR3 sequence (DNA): TGTGCCAGCAGTGACAGGGGGCATATGGAAAAACTGTTTTTT. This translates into CASSDRGHMEKLFF.

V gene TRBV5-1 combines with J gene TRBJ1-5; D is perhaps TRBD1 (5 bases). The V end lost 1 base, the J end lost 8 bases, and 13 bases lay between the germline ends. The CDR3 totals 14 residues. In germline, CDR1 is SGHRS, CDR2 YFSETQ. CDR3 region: CASSLSVGEKPQHF. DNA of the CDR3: TGCGCCAGCAGCTTGAGTGTAGGGGAAAAGCCCCAGCATTTT.

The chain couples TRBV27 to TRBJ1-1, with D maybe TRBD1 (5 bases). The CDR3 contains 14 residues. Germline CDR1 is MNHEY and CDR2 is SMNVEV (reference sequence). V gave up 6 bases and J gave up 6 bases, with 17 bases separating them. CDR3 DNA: TGTGCCAGCAGACGGCGAGAGGGGTGGGCTGAAGCTTTCTTT. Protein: CASRRREGWAEAFF.

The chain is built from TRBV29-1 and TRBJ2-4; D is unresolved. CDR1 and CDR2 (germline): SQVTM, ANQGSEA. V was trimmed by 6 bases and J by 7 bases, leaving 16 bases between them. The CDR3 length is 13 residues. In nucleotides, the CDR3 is TGCAGCGTCCAGCACGGGCAGACTAACATTCAGTACTTC. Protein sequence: CSVQHGQTNIQYF.

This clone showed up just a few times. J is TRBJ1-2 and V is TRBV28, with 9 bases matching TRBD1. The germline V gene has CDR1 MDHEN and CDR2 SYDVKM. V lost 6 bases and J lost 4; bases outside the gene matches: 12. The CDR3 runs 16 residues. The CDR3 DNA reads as TGTGCCAGCAGACTCAACTCCGGGACAGGGCGCTATGGCTACACCTTC. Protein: CASRLNSGTGRYGYTF.

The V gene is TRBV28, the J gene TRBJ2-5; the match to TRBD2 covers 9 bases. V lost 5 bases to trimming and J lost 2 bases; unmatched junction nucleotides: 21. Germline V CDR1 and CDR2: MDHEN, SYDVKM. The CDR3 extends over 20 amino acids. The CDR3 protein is CASSPPPLAGSMMTQETQYF. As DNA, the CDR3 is TGTGCCAGCAGTCCTCCCCCGCTAGCGGGGAGCATGATGACTCAAGAGACCCAGTACTTC. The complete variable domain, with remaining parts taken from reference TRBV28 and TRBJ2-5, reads DVKVTQSSRYLVKRTGEKVFLECVQDMDHENMFWYRQDPGLGLRLIYFSYDVKMKEKGDIPEGYSVSREKKERFSLILESASTNQTSMYLCASSPPPLAGSMMTQETQYFGPGTRLLVL.

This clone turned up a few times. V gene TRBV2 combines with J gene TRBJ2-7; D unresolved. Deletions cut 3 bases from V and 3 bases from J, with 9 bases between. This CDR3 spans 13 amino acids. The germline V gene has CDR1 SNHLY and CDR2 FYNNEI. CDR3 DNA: TGTGCCAGCAGTGACTGGACCCGCTACGAGCAGTACTTC. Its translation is CASSDWTRYEQYF.

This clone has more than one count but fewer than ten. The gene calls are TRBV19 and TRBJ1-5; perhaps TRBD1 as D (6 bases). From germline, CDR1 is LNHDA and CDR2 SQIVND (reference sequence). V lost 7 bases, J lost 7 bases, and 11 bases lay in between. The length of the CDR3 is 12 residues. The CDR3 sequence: CASKSGEQPQHF. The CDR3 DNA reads TGTGCCAGTAAGTCAGGGGAGCAGCCCCAGCATTTT.

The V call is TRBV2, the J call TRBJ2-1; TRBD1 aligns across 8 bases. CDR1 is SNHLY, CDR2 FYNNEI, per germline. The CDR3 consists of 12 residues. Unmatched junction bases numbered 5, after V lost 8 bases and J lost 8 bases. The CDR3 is CASGQGVDEQFF. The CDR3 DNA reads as TGTGCCAGCGGACAGGGAGTGGATGAGCAGTTCTTC.

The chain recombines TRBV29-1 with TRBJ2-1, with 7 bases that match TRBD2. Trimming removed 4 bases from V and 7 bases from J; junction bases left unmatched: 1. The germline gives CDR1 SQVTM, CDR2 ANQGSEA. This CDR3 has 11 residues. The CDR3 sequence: CSVGGGNEQFF. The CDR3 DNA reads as TGCAGCGTTGGGGGGGGGAATGAGCAGTTCTTC.

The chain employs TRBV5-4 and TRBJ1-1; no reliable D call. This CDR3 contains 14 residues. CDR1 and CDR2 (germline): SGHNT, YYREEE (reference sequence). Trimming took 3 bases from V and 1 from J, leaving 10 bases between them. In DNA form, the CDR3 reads TGTGCCAGCAGCTCGCAGGTGAGGAACACTGAAGCTTTCTTT. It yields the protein CASSSQVRNTEAFF.

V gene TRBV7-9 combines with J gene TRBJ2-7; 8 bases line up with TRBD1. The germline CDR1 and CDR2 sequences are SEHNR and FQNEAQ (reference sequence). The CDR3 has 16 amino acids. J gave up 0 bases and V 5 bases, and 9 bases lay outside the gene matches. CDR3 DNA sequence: TGTGCCAGCAGCCCAAGACAGGGGCGGAACTCCTACGAGCAGTACTTC. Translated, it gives CASSPRQGRNSYEQYF. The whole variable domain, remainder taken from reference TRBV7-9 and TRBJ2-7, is DTGVSQNPRHKITKRGQNVTFRCDPISEHNRLYWYRQTLGQGPEFLTYFQNEAQLEKSRLLSDRFSAERPKGSFSTLEIQRTEQGDSAMYLCASSPRQGRNSYEQYFGPGTRLTVT.

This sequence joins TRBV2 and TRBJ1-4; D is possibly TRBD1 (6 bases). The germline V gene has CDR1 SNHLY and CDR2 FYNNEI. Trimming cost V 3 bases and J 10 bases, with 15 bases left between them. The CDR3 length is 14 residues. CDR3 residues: CASSEVWGAGKLFF. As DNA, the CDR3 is TGTGCCAGCAGTGAGGTTTGGGGGGCCGGAAAACTGTTTTTT.

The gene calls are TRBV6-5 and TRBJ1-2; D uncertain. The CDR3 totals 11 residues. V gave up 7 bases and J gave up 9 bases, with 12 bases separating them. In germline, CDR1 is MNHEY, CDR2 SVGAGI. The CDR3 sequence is CASTSGRSYTF. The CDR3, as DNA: TGTGCCAGCACCTCGGGGAGGAGCTACACCTTC.

In nucleotides, the CDR3 is TGTGCCAGCAGCTTAGCGGAGGGGAGCTCTGGAAACACCATATATTTT. It is translated as CASSLAEGSSGNTIYF. The rearrangement uses TRBV7-2 and TRBJ1-3, with a tentative D call TRBD1 (5 bases). The CDR3 has 16 amino acids. The germline CDR1 and CDR2 sequences are SGHTA and FQGNSA. V was clipped by 0 bases and J by 0 bases, with 9 bases between them.

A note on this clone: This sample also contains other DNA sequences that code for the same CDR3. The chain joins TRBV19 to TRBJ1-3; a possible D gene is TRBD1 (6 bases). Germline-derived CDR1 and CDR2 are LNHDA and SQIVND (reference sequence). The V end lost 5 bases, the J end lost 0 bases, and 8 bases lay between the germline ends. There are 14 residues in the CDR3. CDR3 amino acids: CASSPGHSGNTIYF. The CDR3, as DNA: TGTGCCAGTAGTCCGGGACACTCTGGAAACACCATATATTTT.

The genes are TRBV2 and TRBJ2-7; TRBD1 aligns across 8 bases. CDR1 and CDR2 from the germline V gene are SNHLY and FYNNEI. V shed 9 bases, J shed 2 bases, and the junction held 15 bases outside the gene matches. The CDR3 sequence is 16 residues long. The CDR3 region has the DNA TGTGCCAGTGGGCAGGGGGCAGGACAATTCCCCTACGAGCAGTACTTC. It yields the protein CASGQGAGQFPYEQYF. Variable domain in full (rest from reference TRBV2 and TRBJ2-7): EPEVTQTPSHQVTQMGQEVILRCVPISNHLYFYWYRQILGQKVEFLVSFYNNEISEKSEIFDDQFSVERPDGSNFTLKIRSTKLEDSAMYFCASGQGAGQFPYEQYFGPGTRLTVT.

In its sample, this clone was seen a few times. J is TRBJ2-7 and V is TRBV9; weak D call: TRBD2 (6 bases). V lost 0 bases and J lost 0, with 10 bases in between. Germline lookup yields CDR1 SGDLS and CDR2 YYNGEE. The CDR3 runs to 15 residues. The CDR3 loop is CASSVAGGSSYEQYF. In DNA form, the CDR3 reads TGTGCCAGCAGCGTAGCTGGGGGGAGCTCCTACGAGCAGTACTTC.

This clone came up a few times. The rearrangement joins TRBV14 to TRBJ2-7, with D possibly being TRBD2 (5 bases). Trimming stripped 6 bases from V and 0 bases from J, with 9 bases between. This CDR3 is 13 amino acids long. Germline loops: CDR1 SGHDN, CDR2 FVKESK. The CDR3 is CASRPGDSYEQYF. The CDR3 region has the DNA TGTGCCAGCAGGCCCGGGGACTCCTACGAGCAGTACTTC.

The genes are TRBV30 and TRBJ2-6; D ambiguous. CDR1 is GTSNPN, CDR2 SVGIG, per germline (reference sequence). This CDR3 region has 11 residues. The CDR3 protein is CATTGANVLTF. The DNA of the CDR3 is TGTGCAACGACCGGGGCCAACGTCCTGACTTTC.

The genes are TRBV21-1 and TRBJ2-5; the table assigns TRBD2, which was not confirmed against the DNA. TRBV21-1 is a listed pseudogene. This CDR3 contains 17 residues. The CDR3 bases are TGTGCCAGCAGCAAATGGGCTAGCGGGAGGGCCGGAGAGACCCAGTACTTC. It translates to CASSKWASGRAGETQYF.